The 14 T cell receptor beta chains below were found in one sample sequenced in a study of tumor-infiltrating lymphocytes in primary liver carcinoma. TCR beta cDNA was prepared out of roughly 520 ng total RNA by means of a constant-region primer. Sequencing libraries for TCR beta derived from three nested multiplex PCR rounds that used slightly modified ARM-PCR. The first two PCR rounds, roughly 9 cycles each, used TRBV1-TRBV30 forward primers and a C-beta reverse primer. MiXCR, applied by TCRdb to the multiplex PCR reads, yields one record per CDR3 protein. The profile shows around 210,000 distinct CDR3 sequences, almost 65% of them singletons. Unsorted whole blood yielded blood RNA, and germline DNA was extracted as well. The sequencing input was peripheral blood. Receptors were obtained from a woman aged 60 to 75 with primary liver carcinoma and hepatitis B virus infection.

Regarding this clonotype: This may come from a read error, since a much larger clone is one base off. This rearrangement joins TRBV5-4 to TRBJ2-2; 12 bases map to TRBD2. Germline assignment: CDR1 SGHNT and CDR2 YYREEE (reference sequence). This CDR3 is 17 amino acids long. The V and J ends lost 1 base and 5 bases, in that order; junction bases with no gene match: 6. CDR3 in DNA: TGTGCCAGCAGCTTGTTCGAGACTAGCGGGAGAACCGGGGAGCTGTTTTTT. Its protein product is CASSLFETSGRTGELFF.

The V gene is TRBV6-5, the J gene TRBJ1-1, with 7 bases lining up with TRBD1. This CDR3 contains 15 residues. Unmatched junction bases numbered 14, after V lost 7 bases and J lost 6 bases. The germline V gene has CDR1 MNHEY and CDR2 SVGAGI. The CDR3 DNA reads TGTGCCAGCAATTCCCGAGACAGGGTATCAGCTGAAGCTTTCTTT. It yields the protein CASNSRDRVSAEAFF.

This clonotype is categorized as medium-sized. The V and J genes are TRBV11-2 and TRBJ1-1; D ambiguous. The CDR3 spans 13 residues. V was cut by 0 bases and J by 8 bases, with 10 bases left in between. The V gene's germline CDR1 is SGHAT and CDR2 FQNNGV. CDR3 nucleotide sequence: TGTGCCAGCAGCTTAGAGAGGTCTTCCGAAGCTTTCTTT. It is translated as CASSLERSSEAFF.

This clonotype was observed at least ten times. V usage is TRBV6-2 or TRBV6-3 and J usage is TRBJ2-2; 9 bases are a match to TRBD2. CDR1 MNHEY and CDR2 SVGEGT come from the germline V gene. Trimming cost V 3 bases and J 7 bases; bases outside gene matches: 12. The CDR3 length is 17 residues. As DNA, the CDR3 is TGTGCCAGCAGTTATTGGGGTAGCGGGAGTGTTAACGGGGAGCTGTTTTTT. This sequence encodes CASSYWGSGSVNGELFF.

Regarding this clonotype: Compared with germline, one end of the junction differs, possibly owing to a read error. The chain links TRBV5-4 to TRBJ1-1; D uncertain. Germline CDR1 is SGHNT and CDR2 is YYREEE (reference sequence). This CDR3 spans 13 amino acids. The CDR3 region is CTSSPRLNTEAFF. In DNA form, the CDR3 reads TGTACCAGCAGCCCCAGACTGAACACTGAAGCTTTCTTT.

The rearrangement joins TRBV11-2 to TRBJ2-2, with unresolved D. V lost 3 bases and J 9 bases, leaving 11 bases between the germline ends. Germline V CDR1 and CDR2: SGHAT, FQNNGV. There are 13 residues in the CDR3. The CDR3, as DNA: TGTGCCAGCAGCTTGGATAGGACCTGGGAGCTGTTTTTT. The encoded protein is CASSLDRTWELFF.

This chain links TRBV28 with TRBJ2-1; D may be TRBD1 (5 bases). Trimming took off 6 bases at V and 3 bases at J, with 9 bases between the two ends. Germline V gene sequence: CDR1 MDHEN, CDR2 SYDVKM. CDR3 length: 13 amino acids. The CDR3, as DNA: TGTGCCAGCAGGGGCGACAGCTACAATGAGCAGTTCTTC. Translated, it gives CASRGDSYNEQFF.

This clonotype was counted ten times or more. V is TRBV7-8 and J is TRBJ2-3; 7 nucleotides line up with TRBD2. The CDR3 totals 15 residues. Germline trimming cut 6 bases from V and 0 bases from J; bases unmatched to any gene: 6. Germline V gives CDR1 SGHVS, CDR2 FQNEAQ. The chain's CDR3 is CASRASGLSTDTQYF. Here the CDR3 DNA reads TGTGCCAGCAGAGCTAGCGGACTAAGCACAGATACGCAGTATTTT.

This chain uses TRBV12-3 or TRBV12-4 with TRBJ2-1; D is possibly TRBD1 (7 bases). This CDR3 comprises 12 residues. Trimming stripped 6 bases from V and 11 bases from J, with 14 bases between. CDR3 sequence: CASSSQGGQQFF. The CDR3, as DNA: TGTGCCAGCAGCTCCCAGGGGGGTCAGCAGTTCTTC.

This clonotype has ten or more counts. The chain links TRBV6-2 or TRBV6-3 to TRBJ2-7; 9 bases fit TRBD2. CDR1 and CDR2 from the germline V gene are MNHEY and SVGEGT. CDR3 length: 15 amino acids. V was clipped by 4 bases and J by 0 bases; unmatched bases: 4. In DNA, the CDR3 is TGTGCCAGCAGTTCACTAGCGGGTAGCTCCTACGAGCAGTACTTC. Amino acids: CASSSLAGSSYEQYF.

The rearrangement joins TRBV11-3 to TRBJ1-1; 9 bases line up with TRBD1. V gave up 4 bases and J gave up 4 bases; unmatched junction bases: 4. The CDR3 covers 14 residues. Germline V gene data show CDR1 as SGHNT and CDR2 as YENEEA. The CDR3 is CASSSGTGSTEAFF. The CDR3 DNA sequence: TGTGCCAGCAGCTCAGGGACAGGGTCCACTGAAGCTTTCTTT.

The J gene is TRBJ2-5, the V gene TRBV11-2, with 8 bases lining up with TRBD1. The germline V gene encodes CDR1 SGHAT and CDR2 FQNNGV. The ends lost 3 bases at V and 4 bases at J; junction bases unmatched: 7. The CDR3 runs 15 residues. Here the CDR3 DNA reads TGTGCCAGCAGCTTCTCGACAGGGGTGGGAGAGACCCAGTACTTC. Its protein product is CASSFSTGVGETQYF.

In regard to this clonotype: The junction departs from germline at one end; a sequencing error may be responsible. This chain uses TRBV11-3 with TRBJ2-7; D gene ambiguous. The germline CDR1 and CDR2 sequences are SGHNT and YENEEA. The CDR3 has 15 amino acids. In DNA form, the CDR3 reads TGTGCCAGCAGCTTACAGGTTACCTCTACCTACGAGCATTACTTC. It codes for CASSLQVTSTYEHYF.

This clonotype has only a few counts. The chain employs TRBV7-8 and TRBJ2-1; 8 bases match TRBD2. Germline CDR1 reads SGHVS; CDR2 reads FQNEAQ. CDR3 size: 15 residues. V dropped 3 bases and J dropped 6; count of bases not matched to a gene: 7. As DNA, the CDR3 is TGTGCCAGCAGCTTGGCACTAGCGGCCCTCAATGAGCAGTTCTTC. Translation: CASSLALAALNEQFF.